These 5 T cell receptor beta chains share one sample of origin, sequenced in a study of coeliac disease. Assay: immunoSEQ multiplex PCR; the TCRdb copy retains only in-frame clones and omits some. The table shows roughly 4,500 clones, with 50% to 65% occurring only once. Sequencing was performed on intraepithelial lymphocytes from the gut. The source is a human donor with active celiac disease.

The V gene is TRBV5-4, the J gene TRBJ1-2; TRBD1 aligns across 10 bases. Germline values: CDR1 SGHNT, CDR2 YYREEE (reference sequence). The V segment lost 4 bases and the J segment 0 bases; nucleotides outside the gene matches: 9. The CDR3 is 17 residues long. CDR3 region: CASSPPGQGPANYGYTF. The CDR3 DNA is TGTGCCAGCAGCCCTCCGGGACAGGGGCCTGCTAACTATGGCTACACCTTC.

This clone was seen only a few times. This rearrangement joins TRBV2 to TRBJ2-2; tentatively, D is TRBD2 (5 bases). From germline, CDR1 is SNHLY and CDR2 FYNNEI. Trimming cost V 6 bases and J 0 bases, with 14 bases left between them. The CDR3 consists of 16 residues. The CDR3 bases are TGTGCCAGCAGGGACCCTAGCTTTACGAACACCGGGGAGCTGTTTTTT. It encodes CASRDPSFTNTGELFF.

Comments on this clone: Its ends do not fully match the called genes, so a read error is possible. The chain recombines TRBV19 with TRBJ2-3; TRBD2 is a possible D gene (6 bases). CDR1 and CDR2 from the germline V gene are LNHDA and SQIVND (reference sequence). The CDR3 consists of 16 residues. The CDR3 region is CAGSTTMGRNTDTQYF. In DNA form, the CDR3 reads TGTGCCGGTAGTACCACGATGGGGAGGAACACAGATACGCAGTATTTT.

This clone was seen more than once but under ten times. The chain is built from TRBV29-1 and TRBJ2-1, with 11 bases fitting TRBD2. V lost 6 bases and J lost 7; bases outside the gene matches: 11. The CDR3 is made up of 15 amino acids. CDR1 and CDR2 from the germline V gene are SQVTM and ANQGSEA. The CDR3 nucleotides read TGCAGCGTGGAGGGACTAGCGGTAATCCATAATGAGCAGTTCTTC. Amino acids: CSVEGLAVIHNEQFF.

The gene calls are TRBV7-3 and TRBJ2-1, with 7 bases fitting TRBD2. This CDR3 is 18 amino acids long. The ends lost 3 bases at V and 2 bases at J; junction bases unmatched: 13. Germline-derived CDR1 and CDR2 are SGHTA and FQGTGA. In DNA form, the CDR3 reads TGTGCCAGCAGCTTGGCTAGCGGAGGGGTGGGAGCCTACAATGAGCAGTTCTTC. It codes for CASSLASGGVGAYNEQFF.